Listed below are T cell receptor beta chains from one sample, sequenced in a study of T cell repertoires in cytomegalovirus infection. MiXCR, applied by TCRdb to the reads, yields one record per CDR3 protein. Here the sample spans 110,000 to 150,000 distinct CDR3 sequences, about 6.3% being singletons. The sample comprised PBMCs. The receptors stem from a human donor in good health (CMV status not recorded). Some clones in this sample may be carry-over from other donors' samples. CDR3s include the opening cysteine and the closing phenylalanine or tryptophan. D genes are given only for firm matches. Expanded clones get a size class; other rows say once, few or many, or leave the size out.

V gene: TRBV12-3/TRBV12-4; clone size: many; D gene: TRBD1; J gene: TRBJ1-2; CDR3 protein: CASSRTGNGYTF; CDR3 DNA: TGTGCCAGCAGTCGGACAGGGAATGGCTACACCTTC
V gene: TRBV11-2; clone size: many; D gene: .; J gene: TRBJ2-7; CDR3 protein: CASSSDGVGEQYF; CDR3 DNA: TGTGCCAGCAGCTCGGACGGGGTCGGCGAGCAGTACTTC
V gene: TRBV7-2; clone size: many; D gene: TRBD2; J gene: TRBJ2-7; CDR3 protein: CASSARDYPTYEQYF; CDR3 DNA: TGTGCCAGCAGCGCCCGGGACTATCCGACCTACGAGCAGTACTTC
V gene: TRBV4-1; clone size: many; D gene: .; J gene: TRBJ1-1; CDR3 protein: CASSQVRRREAFF; CDR3 DNA: TGCGCCAGCAGCCAAGTGAGGCGGCGCGAAGCTTTCTTT
V gene: TRBV6-2/TRBV6-3; clone size: many; D gene: TRBD1; J gene: TRBJ2-5; CDR3 protein: CASSYQPDRGPRETQYF; CDR3 DNA: TGTGCCAGCAGTTACCAGCCCGACAGGGGGCCACGGGAGACCCAGTACTTC
V gene: TRBV7-2; clone size: many; D gene: TRBD1; J gene: TRBJ1-3; CDR3 protein: CASSLRGQLYSGNTIYF; CDR3 DNA: TGTGCCAGCAGCTTGAGGGGACAGTTATACTCTGGAAACACCATATATTTT
V gene: TRBV7-9; clone size: few; D gene: TRBD2; J gene: TRBJ2-1; CDR3 protein: CASSPLAGGASYNEQFF; CDR3 DNA: TGTGCCAGCAGCCCATTAGCGGGGGGGGCCTCCTACAATGAGCAGTTCTTC
V gene: TRBV7-6; clone size: .; D gene: .; J gene: TRBJ2-3; CDR3 protein: CASSYGSADTQYF; CDR3 DNA: TGTGCCAGCAGCTACGGAAGCGCAGATACGCAGTATTTT
V gene: TRBV6-1; clone size: many; D gene: .; J gene: TRBJ1-6; CDR3 protein: CATQDSVNSPLHF; CDR3 DNA: TGTGCCACCCAGGACAGCGTTAATTCACCCCTCCACTTT
V gene: TRBV27; clone size: many; D gene: TRBD2; J gene: TRBJ2-1; CDR3 protein: CASSYQTSGGQKKQFF; CDR3 DNA: TGTGCCAGCAGTTACCAGACTAGCGGGGGTCAAAAAAAGCAGTTCTTC
V gene: TRBV12-3/TRBV12-4; clone size: many; D gene: .; J gene: TRBJ2-7; CDR3 protein: CASRPTGTYEQYF; CDR3 DNA: TGTGCCAGCAGACCGACGGGGACCTACGAGCAGTACTTC
V gene: TRBV7-2; clone size: many; D gene: .; J gene: TRBJ2-7; CDR3 protein: CASSLVVRGQQYF; CDR3 DNA: TGTGCCAGCAGCTTAGTGGTACGGGGACAGCAGTACTTC
V gene: TRBV7-2; clone size: many; D gene: .; J gene: TRBJ1-3; CDR3 protein: CASSPGTAGNTIYF; CDR3 DNA: TGTGCCAGCAGCCCCGGGACGGCTGGAAACACCATATATTTT
V gene: TRBV12-3/TRBV12-4; clone size: many; D gene: .; J gene: TRBJ1-2; CDR3 protein: CASSLTGQSGYTF; CDR3 DNA: TGTGCCAGCAGTCTGACAGGACAAAGCGGCTACACCTTC
V gene: TRBV7-2; clone size: many; D gene: .; J gene: TRBJ2-2; CDR3 protein: CASSLARGPGELFF; CDR3 DNA: TGTGCCAGCAGCTTAGCACGAGGGCCCGGGGAGCTGTTTTTT
V gene: TRBV2; clone size: .; D gene: TRBD1; J gene: TRBJ2-2; CDR3 protein: CASREDRSFTGELFF; CDR3 DNA: TGTGCCAGCAGGGAGGACAGGTCTTTCACCGGGGAGCTGTTTTTT
V gene: TRBV28; clone size: many; D gene: .; J gene: TRBJ1-2; CDR3 protein: CASLPQTGGYTF; CDR3 DNA: TGTGCCAGCCTCCCTCAAACGGGGGGCTACACCTTC
V gene: TRBV7-6; clone size: many; D gene: TRBD1; J gene: TRBJ1-2; CDR3 protein: CASSFDRAYGYTF; CDR3 DNA: TGTGCCAGCAGTTTCGACAGGGCCTATGGCTACACCTTC
V gene: TRBV7-6; clone size: many; D gene: TRBD2; J gene: TRBJ2-3; CDR3 protein: CASSFAVGQRGAGDTQYF; CDR3 DNA: TGTGCCAGCAGCTTCGCAGTGGGCCAGCGGGGGGCCGGAGATACGCAGTATTTT
V gene: TRBV6-2/TRBV6-3; clone size: few; D gene: .; J gene: TRBJ2-2; CDR3 protein: CASSLGLVGELFF; CDR3 DNA: TGTGCCAGCAGTTTGGGGCTGGTGGGGGAGCTGTTTTTT
V gene: TRBV7-8; clone size: many; D gene: .; J gene: TRBJ2-7; CDR3 protein: CASTLGTNYEQYF; CDR3 DNA: TGTGCCAGCACTTTGGGGACGAACTACGAGCAGTACTTC
V gene: TRBV19; clone size: .; D gene: .; J gene: TRBJ1-2; CDR3 protein: CASSTAGGSDGYTF; CDR3 DNA: TGTGCCAGTAGTACCGCCGGGGGGAGTGATGGCTACACCTTC
V gene: TRBV28; clone size: many; D gene: TRBD1; J gene: TRBJ1-5; CDR3 protein: CASSLSDRGQHF; CDR3 DNA: TGTGCCAGCAGTTTATCAGACAGGGGCCAGCATTTT
V gene: TRBV30; clone size: few; D gene: TRBD1; J gene: TRBJ1-4; CDR3 protein: CAGTGGADEKLFF; CDR3 DNA: TGTGCCGGGACAGGGGGCGCAGACGAAAAACTGTTTTTT
V gene: TRBV28; clone size: many; D gene: .; J gene: TRBJ1-6; CDR3 protein: CASSLFPPLHF; CDR3 DNA: TGTGCCAGCAGTTTATTTCCACCCCTCCACTTT
V gene: TRBV10-2; clone size: many; D gene: TRBD2; J gene: TRBJ2-1; CDR3 protein: CASSESSLAGALGEQFF; CDR3 DNA: TGCGCCAGCAGTGAGTCGTCGCTAGCGGGGGCCCTGGGTGAGCAGTTCTTC
V gene: TRBV10-3; clone size: many; D gene: TRBD1; J gene: TRBJ2-5; CDR3 protein: CATRTGGDETQYF; CDR3 DNA: TGTGCCACTCGGACAGGGGGGGACGAGACCCAGTACTTC
V gene: TRBV14; clone size: few; D gene: .; J gene: TRBJ1-4; CDR3 protein: CASSQEPRMGEKLFF; CDR3 DNA: TGTGCCAGCAGCCAAGAACCCCGGATGGGAGAAAAACTGTTTTTT
V gene: TRBV6-6; clone size: many; D gene: .; J gene: TRBJ1-4; CDR3 protein: CASSLTGTKNEKLFF; CDR3 DNA: TGTGCCAGCAGTCTGACCGGGACAAAGAATGAAAAACTGTTTTTT
V gene: TRBV7-9; clone size: .; D gene: TRBD1; J gene: TRBJ2-3; CDR3 protein: CASKGALLADTQYF; CDR3 DNA: TGTGCCAGCAAGGGGGCCTTACTCGCAGATACGCAGTATTTT
V gene: TRBV7-2; clone size: many; D gene: .; J gene: TRBJ1-1; CDR3 protein: CASSLGPGGLAFF; CDR3 DNA: TGTGCCAGCAGCTTAGGTCCGGGGGGCCTAGCTTTCTTT
V gene: TRBV29-1; clone size: .; D gene: TRBD2; J gene: TRBJ2-1; CDR3 protein: CSVTGLAGARYNEQFF; CDR3 DNA: TGCAGCGTCACGGGACTAGCGGGGGCCCGGTACAATGAGCAGTTCTTC
V gene: TRBV9; clone size: .; D gene: .; J gene: TRBJ2-5; CDR3 protein: CASSVGVGGTQYF; CDR3 DNA: TGTGCCAGCAGCGTAGGGGTCGGAGGGACCCAGTACTTC
V gene: TRBV2; clone size: .; D gene: .; J gene: TRBJ1-1; CDR3 protein: CASSESPGGAFF; CDR3 DNA: TGTGCCAGCAGTGAATCCCCTGGAGGGGCTTTCTTT
V gene: TRBV7-2; clone size: many; D gene: .; J gene: TRBJ2-7; CDR3 protein: CASSLGPGNYEQYF; CDR3 DNA: TGTGCCAGCAGCTTAGGTCCAGGAAACTACGAGCAGTACTTC
V gene: TRBV28; clone size: many; D gene: .; J gene: TRBJ2-7; CDR3 protein: CASSSSWRGSLEQYF; CDR3 DNA: TGTGCCAGCAGTTCCAGTTGGCGAGGGTCCCTCGAGCAGTACTTC
V gene: TRBV2; clone size: few; D gene: .; J gene: TRBJ1-1; CDR3 protein: CAGRSRGNTEAFF; CDR3 DNA: TGTGCCGGGCGGTCCCGGGGAAACACTGAAGCTTTCTTT